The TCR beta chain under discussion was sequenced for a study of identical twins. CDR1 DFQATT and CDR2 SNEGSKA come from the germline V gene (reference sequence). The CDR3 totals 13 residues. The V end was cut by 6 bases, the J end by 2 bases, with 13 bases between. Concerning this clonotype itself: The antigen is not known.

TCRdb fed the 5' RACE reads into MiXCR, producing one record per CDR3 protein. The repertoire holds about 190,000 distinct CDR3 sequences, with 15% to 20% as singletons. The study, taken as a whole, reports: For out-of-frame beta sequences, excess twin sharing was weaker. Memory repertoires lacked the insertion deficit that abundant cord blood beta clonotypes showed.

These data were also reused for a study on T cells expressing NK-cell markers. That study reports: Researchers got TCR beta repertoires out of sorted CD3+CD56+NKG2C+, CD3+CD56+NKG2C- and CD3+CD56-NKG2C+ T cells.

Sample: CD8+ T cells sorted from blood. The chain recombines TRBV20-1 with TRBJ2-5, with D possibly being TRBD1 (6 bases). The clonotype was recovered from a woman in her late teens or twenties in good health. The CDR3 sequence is CSARQEGQETQYF. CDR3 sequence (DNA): TGCAGTGCGAGACAGGAAGGTCAAGAGACCCAGTACTTC.